The 8 T cell receptor beta chains given below trace back to one sample, sequenced in a study of T-cell memory formation after mild COVID-19. TCRdb independently ran MiXCR on the 5' RACE reads; one entry per CDR3 protein. Found here are roughly 180,000 distinct CDR3 sequences, approximately 10% of them singletons; the top ten hold roughly 3.8%. Sequencing was done on a sample of PBMCs or a T cell subset sorted from them (not recorded which). The source of these receptors is a young man who had mild COVID-19 (a few samples of this study predate the infection). Cell type and time point are not known.

This clonotype was seen a handful of times. The V gene is TRBV6-6, the J gene TRBJ2-6; D remains ambiguous. CDR1 is MNHNY, CDR2 SVGAGI, per germline (reference sequence). Trimming took off 2 bases at V and 0 bases at J, with 8 bases between the two ends. The CDR3 loop spans 16 amino acids. The CDR3, as DNA: TGTGCCAGCAGTTACCAACGGAACTCTGGGGCCAACGTCCTGACTTTC. It codes for CASSYQRNSGANVLTF.

The chain couples TRBV7-9 to TRBJ1-1; D perhaps matches TRBD1 (6 bases). CDR3 length: 13 amino acids. Per the germline V gene, CDR1 is SEHNR and CDR2 is FQNEAQ (reference sequence). V was clipped by 6 bases and J by 6 bases, with 14 bases between them. In nucleotides, the CDR3 is TGTGCCAGCAGACAAGAACAGGGCCCTGAAGCTTTCTTT. Protein sequence: CASRQEQGPEAFF. Full variable domain (rest looked up from reference TRBV7-9 and TRBJ1-1): DTGVSQNPRHKITKRGQNVTFRCDPISEHNRLYWYRQTLGQGPEFLTYFQNEAQLEKSRLLSDRFSAERPKGSFSTLEIQRTEQGDSAMYLCASRQEQGPEAFFGQGTRLTVV.

The table lists this clonotype with many counts. The V gene is TRBV20-1, the J gene TRBJ2-7; 7 bases align to TRBD1. The CDR3 is made up of 14 amino acids. Germline V gives CDR1 DFQATT, CDR2 SNEGSKA (reference sequence). J lost 3 bases, V lost 6 bases, and 11 bases had no gene match. The CDR3 DNA sequence: TGCAGTGCCAAATCCGGGACAGTATTCTACGAGCAGTACTTC. Translated, it gives CSAKSGTVFYEQYF.

This clonotype has only a few counts. This chain's CDR3 is CASSLGDRSEQYF. Here the CDR3 DNA reads TGCGCCAGCAGCTTGGGGGACAGGTCGGAGCAGTACTTC. This chain links TRBV5-1 with TRBJ2-7; TRBD1 aligns across 8 bases. The V gene end was trimmed by 0 bases and the J gene end by 7 bases; junction bases not matched to a gene: 3. Germline CDR1 SGHRS, CDR2 YFSETQ. This CDR3 region has 13 residues.

The chain combines TRBV7-6 with TRBJ2-1; D unresolved. The CDR3 runs to 16 residues. The germline CDR1 and CDR2 sequences are SGHVS and FNYEAQ. Trimming left V 1 base short and J 1 base short, with 11 bases between. The CDR3 loop reads CASSLGPAISYNEQFF. CDR3 coding DNA: TGTGCCAGCAGCTTAGGGCCCGCGATTTCCTACAATGAGCAGTTCTTC.

The table lists this clonotype with a few counts. The V call is TRBV29-1, the J call TRBJ1-2, with 8 bases aligning to TRBD1. In germline, CDR1 is SQVTM, CDR2 ANQGSEA. The length of the CDR3 is 13 residues. After removal of 4 bases from V and 3 bases from J, the junction contained 4 bases not matched to a gene. The CDR3 nucleotides read TGCAGCGTTGGGGAGACAGGGGACTATGGCTACACCTTC. Protein product: CSVGETGDYGYTF.

The rearrangement joins TRBV4-2 to TRBJ2-7; 7 bases agree with TRBD1. With V trimmed by 1 base and J by 2 bases, 2 bases remained unmatched. The CDR3 is 14 residues long. The germline V gene encodes CDR1 LGHNA and CDR2 YNFKEQ. CDR3 nucleotide sequence: TGTGCCAGCAGCCAAGGGCAGGGGGCCTACGAGCAGTACTTC. Residues: CASSQGQGAYEQYF.

The CDR3 sequence: CASSGGQGVVGETQYF. CDR3 nucleotide sequence: TGTGCCAGCAGTGGGGGACAGGGGGTCGTTGGAGAGACCCAGTACTTC. V usage is TRBV25-1 and J usage is TRBJ2-5; 11 nucleotides align to TRBD1. Per the germline V gene, CDR1 is MGHDK and CDR2 is SYGVNS. This CDR3 contains 16 residues. Trimming removed 4 bases from V and 4 bases from J; junction bases left unmatched: 8.